One T cell receptor (beta chain) is described in this entry. The sample is drawn from a study of cytomegalovirus exposure and HLA in healthy donors. Looked up from germline, CDR1 is SGDLS and CDR2 is YYNGEE. Trimming removed 1 base at V and 2 bases at J, with 4 bases between. There are 13 residues in the CDR3. Use of 60 Vbeta and 13 Jbeta primers characterized the PCR. The data were produced by immunoSEQ multiplex PCR, yet TCRdb's version contains in-frame clones alone and is incomplete. The sample includes roughly 170,000 clones, around 80% of them seen just once. The clonotype was recovered from a girl aged 2 to 10 in good health and CMV-seropositive. The specimen was PBMCs. The chain is built from TRBV9 and TRBJ1-3, with D unclear. In nucleotides, the CDR3 is TGTGCCAGCAGCGTAACTGCTGGAAACACCATATATTTT. This translates into CASSVTAGNTIYF.